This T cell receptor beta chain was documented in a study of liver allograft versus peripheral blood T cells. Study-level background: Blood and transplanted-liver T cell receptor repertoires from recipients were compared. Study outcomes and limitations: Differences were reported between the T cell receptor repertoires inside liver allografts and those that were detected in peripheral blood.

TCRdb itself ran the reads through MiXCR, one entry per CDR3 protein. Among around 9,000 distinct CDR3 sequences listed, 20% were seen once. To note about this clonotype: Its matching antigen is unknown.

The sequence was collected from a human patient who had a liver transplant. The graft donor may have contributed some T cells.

This CDR3 reads CAWRSGSTSNQPQHF. The CDR3 nucleotides read TGTGCCTGGAGGTCGGGCAGTACTAGCAATCAGCCCCAGCATTTT. J is TRBJ1-5 and V is TRBV30; D is unclear. Deletions cut 3 bases from V and 0 bases from J, with 12 bases between. This CDR3 is 15 amino acids long. CDR1 is GTSNPN, CDR2 SVGIG, per germline (reference sequence).